The 12 T cell receptor beta chains below come from one sample, sequenced in a study of human T cells and chemical hapten exposure. This sample's time point: patch test 3, about 24 weeks after DPC sensitization. Treatment here: therapeutic diphenylcyclopropenone sensitization with weekly scalp DPC. From the RACE reads, TCRdb called clonotypes with MiXCR, one entry per CDR3 protein. The sample records some 96,000 distinct CDR3 sequences, 25% to 35% being singletons. This specimen consisted of whole blood, obtained in connection with sensitization to the hapten diphenylcyclopropenone (DPC). These receptors were taken from a man aged 35-49 years with alopecia areata. Some clones in this sample may be carry-over from other donors' samples.

This clonotype was counted only a few times. The gene calls are TRBV28 and TRBJ1-5; a weak D match, TRBD1 (5 bases). Deletions cut 6 bases from V and 8 bases from J, with 17 bases between. Germline V CDR1 and CDR2: MDHEN, SYDVKM. The CDR3 loop spans 14 amino acids. The CDR3 spells CASSRGQGIKPQHF. The CDR3 DNA reads TGTGCCAGCAGCAGAGGGCAGGGTATTAAGCCCCAGCATTTT.

On this clonotype: This may come from a read error, since a much larger clone is one base off. V usage is TRBV20-1 and J usage is TRBJ2-7; D is uncertain. V lost 0 bases to trimming and J lost 1 base, with 7 bases between them. Per the germline V gene, CDR1 is DFQATT and CDR2 is SNEGSKA (reference sequence). CDR3 length equals 13 residues. CDR3 loop: CSARDVRSYEQYF. The DNA for the CDR3 is TGCAGTGCTAGAGATGTTCGGTCCTACGAGCAGTACTTC.

The chain uses TRBV14 and TRBJ2-5; 8 nucleotides align to TRBD1. The CDR3 is made up of 15 amino acids. CDR1 is SGHDN and CDR2 is FVKESK in the germline V gene. V trimming: 1 base; J trimming: 5 bases; junction bases outside the gene matches: 6. The CDR3 region is CASSQGTGSFETQYF. CDR3 DNA sequence: TGTGCCAGCAGCCAAGGGACAGGGTCGTTCGAGACCCAGTACTTC.

This clonotype was counted a few times. The chain recombines TRBV5-1 with TRBJ2-2; 13 bases match TRBD2. Germline CDR1 and CDR2: SGHRS and YFSETQ. The CDR3 contains 16 residues. The ends lost 4 bases at V and 4 bases at J; junction bases unmatched: 4. This chain's CDR3 is CASSPTSGRGTGELFF. The CDR3 coding sequence is TGCGCCAGCAGCCCTACTAGCGGGAGGGGCACCGGGGAGCTGTTTTTT.

This clonotype appeared a few times. The chain employs TRBV7-6 and TRBJ2-2, with D unclear. Trimming removed 4 bases from V and 4 bases from J, with 10 bases in between. Germline V gene lookup returns CDR1 SGHVS and CDR2 FNYEAQ. CDR3 size: 14 residues. The CDR3, as DNA: TGTGCCAGCAGCTCAACTAAGAGCACCGGGGAGCTGTTTTTT. Translation gives CASSSTKSTGELFF.

This clonotype was picked up a small number of times. The chain recombines TRBV12-3 or TRBV12-4 with TRBJ1-5; a possible D gene is TRBD1 (6 bases). The CDR3 totals 15 residues. Deletions cut 7 bases from V and 6 bases from J, with 19 bases between. The CDR3 nucleotides are TGTGCCAGCAATAATGGACAGAGGGGATTTCAGCCCCAGCATTTT. Encoded protein: CASNNGQRGFQPQHF.

The chain has TRBV14 and TRBJ1-6, with a possible D match to TRBD1 (5 bases). This CDR3 has 14 amino acids. In germline, CDR1 is SGHDN, CDR2 FVKESK. V was pared by 4 bases and J by 5 bases, with 9 bases between. Here the CDR3 reads CASSRQPNNSPLHF. The CDR3 nucleotides read TGTGCCAGCAGCCGACAGCCGAATAATTCACCCCTCCACTTT.

The V and J genes are TRBV6-1 and TRBJ2-3; possible D gene TRBD1, 7 bases. This CDR3 is 17 amino acids long. Germline V gene data show CDR1 as MNHNS and CDR2 as SASEGT. The V and J ends lost 5 bases and 3 bases respectively, with 21 bases between them. The CDR3 region has the DNA TGTGCCAGCAGTAAAGGGGGCAGGGGAGGTCGGACAGATACGCAGTATTTT. Translating it yields CASSKGGRGGRTDTQYF.

The chain recombines TRBV12-3 or TRBV12-4 with TRBJ2-1; 7 bases match TRBD1. This CDR3 is 15 amino acids long. V shed 4 bases and J 4 bases; nucleotides not matched to a gene: 7. CDR3 sequence (DNA): TGTGCCAGCAGTTCCAAGACAGGGCTTTACAATGAGCAGTTCTTC. It encodes CASSSKTGLYNEQFF.

This chain connects TRBV2 to TRBJ2-5; no reliable D call. V shed 7 bases and J shed 5 bases, with 14 bases lying between them. The CDR3 runs 13 residues. Germline CDR1 is SNHLY and CDR2 is FYNNEI. The CDR3 here is CASNGVFSETQYF. The CDR3 DNA follows: TGTGCCAGCAATGGGGTTTTTTCGGAGACCCAGTACTTC. Variable domain in full (rest from reference TRBV2 and TRBJ2-5): EPEVTQTPSHQVTQMGQEVILRCVPISNHLYFYWYRQILGQKVEFLVSFYNNEISEKSEIFDDQFSVERPDGSNFTLKIRSTKLEDSAMYFCASNGVFSETQYFGPGTRLLVL.

This clonotype showed up just a few times. The rearrangement joins TRBV27 to TRBJ2-7; 9 bases map to TRBD1. The CDR3 runs 15 residues. Germline-derived CDR1 and CDR2 are MNHEY and SMNVEV (reference sequence). After removal of 1 base from V and 7 bases from J, the junction contained 8 bases not matched to a gene. The CDR3 DNA reads TGTGCCAGCAGTTTATTGGGACAGGGAGAACGGGAGCAGTACTTC. It specifies CASSLLGQGEREQYF.

This clonotype was detected a few times. This chain joins TRBV7-9 and TRBJ2-5; TRBD1 agrees at 12 bases. The trim removed 4 bases at V and 7 bases at J, leaving 7 bases unmatched. Germline V gives CDR1 SEHNR, CDR2 FQNEAQ (reference sequence). This CDR3 has 15 amino acids. The CDR3: CASSWGQGAVGTQYF. The CDR3 DNA sequence: TGTGCCAGCAGCTGGGGACAGGGGGCCGTCGGGACCCAGTACTTC.